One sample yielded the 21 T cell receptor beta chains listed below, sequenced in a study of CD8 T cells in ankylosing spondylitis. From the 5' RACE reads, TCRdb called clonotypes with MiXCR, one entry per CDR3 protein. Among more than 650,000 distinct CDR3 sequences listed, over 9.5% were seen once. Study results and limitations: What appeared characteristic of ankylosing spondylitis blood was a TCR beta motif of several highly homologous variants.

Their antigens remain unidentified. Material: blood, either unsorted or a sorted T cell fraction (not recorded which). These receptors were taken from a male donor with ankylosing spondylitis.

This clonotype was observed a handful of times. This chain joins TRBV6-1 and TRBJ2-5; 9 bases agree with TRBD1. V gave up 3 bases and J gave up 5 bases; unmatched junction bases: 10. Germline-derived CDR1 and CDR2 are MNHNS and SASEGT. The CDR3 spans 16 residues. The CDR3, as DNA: TGTGCCAGCAGTGACCGAACGGGACAGGGAGGGGAGACCCAGTACTTC. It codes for CASSDRTGQGGETQYF.

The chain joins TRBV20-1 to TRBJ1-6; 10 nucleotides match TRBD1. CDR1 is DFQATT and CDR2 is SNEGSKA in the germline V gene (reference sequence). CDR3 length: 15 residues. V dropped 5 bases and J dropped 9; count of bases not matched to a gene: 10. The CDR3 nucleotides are TGCAGTGCTCCACTACGGGACAGGGGTAGTTCACCCCTCCACTTT. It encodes CSAPLRDRGSSPLHF.

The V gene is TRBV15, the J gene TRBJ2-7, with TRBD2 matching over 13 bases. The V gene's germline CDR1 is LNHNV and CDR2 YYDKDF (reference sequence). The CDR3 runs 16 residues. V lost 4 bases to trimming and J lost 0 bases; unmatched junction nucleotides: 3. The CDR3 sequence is CATSNWTSGSSYEQYF. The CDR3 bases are TGTGCCACCAGCAACTGGACTAGCGGGAGCTCCTACGAGCAGTACTTC.

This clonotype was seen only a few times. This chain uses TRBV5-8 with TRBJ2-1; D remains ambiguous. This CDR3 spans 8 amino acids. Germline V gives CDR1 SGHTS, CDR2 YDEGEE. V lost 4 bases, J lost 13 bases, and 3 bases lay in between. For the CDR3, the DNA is TGTGCCAGCAGCCTCCAGTTCTTC. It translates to CASSLQFF. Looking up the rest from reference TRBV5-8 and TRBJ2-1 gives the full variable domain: EAGVTQSPTHLIKTRGQQATLRCSPISGHTSVYWYQQALGLGLQFLLWYDEGEERNRGNFPPRFSGRQFPNYSSELNVNALELEDSALYLCASSLQFFGPGTRLTVL.

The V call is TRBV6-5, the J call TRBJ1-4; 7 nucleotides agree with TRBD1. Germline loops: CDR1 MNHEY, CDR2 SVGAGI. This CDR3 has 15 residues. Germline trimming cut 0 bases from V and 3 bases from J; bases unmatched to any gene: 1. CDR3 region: CASSYSGQPNEKLFF. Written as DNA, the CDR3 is TGTGCCAGCAGTTACTCGGGACAGCCTAATGAAAAACTGTTTTTT.

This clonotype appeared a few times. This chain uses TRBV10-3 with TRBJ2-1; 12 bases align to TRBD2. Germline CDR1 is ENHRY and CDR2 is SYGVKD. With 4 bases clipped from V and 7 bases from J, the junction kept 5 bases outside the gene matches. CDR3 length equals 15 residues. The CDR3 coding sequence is TGTGCCATCAGTGCGTCTAGCGGGAGGGAGAATGAGCAGTTCTTC. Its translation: CAISASSGRENEQFF.

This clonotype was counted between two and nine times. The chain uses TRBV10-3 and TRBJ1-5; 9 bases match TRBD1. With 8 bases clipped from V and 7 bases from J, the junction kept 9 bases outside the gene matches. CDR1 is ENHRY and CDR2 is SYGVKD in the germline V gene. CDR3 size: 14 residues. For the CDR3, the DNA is TGTGCCATCGGGGACAGGGTTATGGGACAGCCCCAGCATTTT. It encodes CAIGDRVMGQPQHF.

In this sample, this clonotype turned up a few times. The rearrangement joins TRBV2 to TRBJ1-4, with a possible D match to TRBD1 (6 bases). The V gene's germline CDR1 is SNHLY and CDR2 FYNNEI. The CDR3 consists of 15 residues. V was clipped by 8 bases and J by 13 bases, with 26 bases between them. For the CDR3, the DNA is TGTGCCAGCGGGGGGCTAGCCGGGACGGACAGTGGACTGTTTTTT. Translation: CASGGLAGTDSGLFF. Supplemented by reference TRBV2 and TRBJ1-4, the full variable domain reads EPEVTQTPSHQVTQMGQEVILRCVPISNHLYFYWYRQILGQKVEFLVSFYNNEISEKSEIFDDQFSVERPDGSNFTLKIRSTKLEDSAMYFCASGGLAGTDSGLFFGSGTQLSVL.

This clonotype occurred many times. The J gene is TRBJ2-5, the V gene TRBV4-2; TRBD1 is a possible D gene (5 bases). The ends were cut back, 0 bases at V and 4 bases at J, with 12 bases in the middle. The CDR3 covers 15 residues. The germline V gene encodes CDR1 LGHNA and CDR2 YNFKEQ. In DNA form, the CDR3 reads TGTGCCAGCAGCCAAGATGGGGCTAGGGGAGAGACCCAGTACTTC. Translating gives CASSQDGARGETQYF.

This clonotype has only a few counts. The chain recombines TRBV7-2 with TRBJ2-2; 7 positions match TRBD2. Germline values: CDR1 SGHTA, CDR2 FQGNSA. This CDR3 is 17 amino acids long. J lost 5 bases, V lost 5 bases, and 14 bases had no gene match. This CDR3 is CASSPSGGRRITGELFF. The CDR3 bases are TGTGCCAGCAGCCCTAGCGGTGGCAGGCGTATTACCGGGGAGCTGTTTTTT.

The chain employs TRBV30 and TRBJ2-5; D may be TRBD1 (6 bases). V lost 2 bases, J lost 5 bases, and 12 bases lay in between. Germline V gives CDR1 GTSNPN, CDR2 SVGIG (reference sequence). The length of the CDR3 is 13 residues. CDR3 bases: TGTGCCTGGAGTACAGGGTTGCGGGAGACCCAGTACTTC. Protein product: CAWSTGLRETQYF.

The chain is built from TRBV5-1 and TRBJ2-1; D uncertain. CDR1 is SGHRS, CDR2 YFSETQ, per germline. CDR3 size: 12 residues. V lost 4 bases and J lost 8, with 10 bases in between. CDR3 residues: CASSAKDDEQFF. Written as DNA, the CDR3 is TGCGCCAGCAGCGCGAAAGACGATGAGCAGTTCTTC.

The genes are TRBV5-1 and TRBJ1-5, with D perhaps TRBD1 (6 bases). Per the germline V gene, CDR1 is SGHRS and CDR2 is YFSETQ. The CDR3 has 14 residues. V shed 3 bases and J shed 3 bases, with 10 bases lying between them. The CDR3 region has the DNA TGCGCCAGCAGCTCCGGGACACCCAATCAGCCCCAGCATTTT. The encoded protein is CASSSGTPNQPQHF.

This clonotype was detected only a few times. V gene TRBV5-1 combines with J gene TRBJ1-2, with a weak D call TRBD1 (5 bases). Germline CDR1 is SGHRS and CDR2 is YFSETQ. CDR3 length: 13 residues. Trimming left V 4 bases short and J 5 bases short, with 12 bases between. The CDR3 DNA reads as TGCGCCAGCAGCACACAGGACTTATATGGCTACACCTTC. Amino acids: CASSTQDLYGYTF.

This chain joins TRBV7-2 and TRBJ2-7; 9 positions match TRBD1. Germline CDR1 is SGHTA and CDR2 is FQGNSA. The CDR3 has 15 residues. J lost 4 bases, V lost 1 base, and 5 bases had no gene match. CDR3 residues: CASSLVGQGLYEQYF. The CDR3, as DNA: TGTGCCAGCAGCTTAGTGGGACAGGGTCTTTACGAGCAGTACTTC. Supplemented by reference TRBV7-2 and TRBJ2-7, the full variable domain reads GAGVSQSPSNKVTEKGKDVELRCDPISGHTALYWYRQSLGQGLEFLIYFQGNSAPDKSGLPSDRFSAERTGGSVSTLTIQRTQQEDSAVYLCASSLVGQGLYEQYFGPGTRLTVT.

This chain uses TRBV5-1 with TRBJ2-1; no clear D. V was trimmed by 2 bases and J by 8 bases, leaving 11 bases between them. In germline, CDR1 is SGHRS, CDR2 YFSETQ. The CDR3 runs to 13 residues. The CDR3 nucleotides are TGCGCCAGCAGCTTCTCTAGGATCGATGAGCAGTTCTTC. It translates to CASSFSRIDEQFF. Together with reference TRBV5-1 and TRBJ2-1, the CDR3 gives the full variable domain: KAGVTQTPRYLIKTRGQQVTLSCSPISGHRSVSWYQQTPGQGLQFLFEYFSETQRNKGNFPGRFSGRQFSNSRSEMNVSTLELGDSALYLCASSFSRIDEQFFGPGTRLTVL.

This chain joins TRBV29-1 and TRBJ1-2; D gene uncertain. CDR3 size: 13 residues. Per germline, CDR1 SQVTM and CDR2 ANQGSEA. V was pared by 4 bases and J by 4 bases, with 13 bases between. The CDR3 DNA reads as TGCAGCGTTGGCGGGCAGCCGCCCTATGGCTACACCTTC. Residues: CSVGGQPPYGYTF.

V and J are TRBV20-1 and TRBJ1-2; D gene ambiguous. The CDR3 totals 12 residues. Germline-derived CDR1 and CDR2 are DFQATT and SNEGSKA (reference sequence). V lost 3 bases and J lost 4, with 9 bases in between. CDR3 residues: CSASEGIYGYTF. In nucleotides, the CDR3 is TGCAGTGCTAGCGAGGGTATCTATGGCTACACCTTC.

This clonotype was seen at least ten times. The CDR3 is CASSFTREAYGYTF. CDR3 bases: TGTGCCAGCAGCTTTACGAGGGAGGCCTATGGCTACACCTTC. This sequence joins TRBV7-9 and TRBJ1-2; unclear D gene. This CDR3 is 14 amino acids long. V was shortened by 3 bases and J by 4 bases, with 12 bases between the two germline ends. CDR1 is SEHNR, CDR2 FQNEAQ, per germline (reference sequence). Filled out from reference TRBV7-9 and TRBJ1-2, the complete variable domain reads DTGVSQNPRHKITKRGQNVTFRCDPISEHNRLYWYRQTLGQGPEFLTYFQNEAQLEKSRLLSDRFSAERPKGSFSTLEIQRTEQGDSAMYLCASSFTREAYGYTFGSGTRLTVV.

This CDR3 is CSAGGGSLQEQFF. The CDR3 nucleotides are TGCAGTGCTGGCGGGGGTAGTTTGCAGGAGCAGTTCTTC. The chain is built from TRBV20-1 and TRBJ2-1; 7 nucleotides agree with TRBD2. Germline trimming cut 5 bases from V and 10 bases from J; bases unmatched to any gene: 11. Germline V lookup: CDR1 DFQATT, CDR2 SNEGSKA (reference sequence). CDR3 length equals 13 residues.

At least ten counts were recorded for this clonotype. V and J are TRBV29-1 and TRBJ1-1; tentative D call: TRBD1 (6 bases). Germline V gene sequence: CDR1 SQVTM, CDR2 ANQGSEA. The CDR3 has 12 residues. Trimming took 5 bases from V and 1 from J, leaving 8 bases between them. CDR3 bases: TGCAGCGTTACCAGGGGGAACACTGAAGCTTTCTTT. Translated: CSVTRGNTEAFF.